Given below is one T cell receptor beta chain in context. CDR3 size: 14 residues. The V gene lost 2 bases and the J gene lost 2 bases, with 9 bases spanning the gap. The germline gives CDR1 SGHRS, CDR2 YFSETQ. The entry originates in a study of T cells after yellow fever vaccination. TCRdb fed the 5' RACE reads into MiXCR, producing one record per CDR3 protein. The sample includes a few hundred thousand distinct CDR3 sequences, approximately 10% of them seen just once. The material sequenced was PBMCs, taken on the day of the first yellow fever vaccination. The sequence derives from a man in his late teens or twenties who received the YFV17D yellow fever vaccine. V usage is TRBV5-1 and J usage is TRBJ2-3; D unresolved. In nucleotides, the CDR3 is TGCGCCAGCAGCTTCGCTTTGGCCACAGATACGCAGTATTTT. This translates into CASSFALATDTQYF. The whole variable domain, filled in from reference TRBV5-1 and TRBJ2-3, reads KAGVTQTPRYLIKTRGQQVTLSCSPISGHRSVSWYQQTPGQGLQFLFEYFSETQRNKGNFPGRFSGRQFSNSRSEMNVSTLELGDSALYLCASSFALATDTQYFGPGTRLTVL.